The source of this T cell receptor (beta chain) is a study of human T cells and chemical hapten exposure. This clonotype was counted a few times. Antigen: not known. The ends lost 5 bases at V and 0 bases at J; junction bases unmatched: 10. CDR1 and CDR2 (germline): MNHEY, SMNVEV (reference sequence). The CDR3 length is 17 residues. Single cDNA molecules in the library carried unique molecular identifiers attached during preparation. Via MiXCR, TCRdb re-called the RACE reads, giving one row per CDR3 protein. The table shows about 42,000 distinct CDR3 sequences, with approximately 9.7% occurring only once. Time point reported: patch test 2, 6 weeks after DPC sensitization. Indicated treatment: therapeutic diphenylcyclopropenone sensitization with weekly scalp DPC. Total RNA was isolated from unfractionated whole blood. Study observations and caveats: The study found expanded TCRs formed significantly more large CDR3 similarity clusters than controls.

The material was whole blood, obtained in connection with sensitization to the hapten diphenylcyclopropenone (DPC). The V call is TRBV27, the J call TRBJ1-1; 9 bases line up with TRBD1. The TCR originated in a young woman with alopecia areata. Some clones in this sample may be carry-over from other donors' samples. CDR3 sequence reads: CASSIQWDRALNTEAFF. For the CDR3, the DNA is TGTGCCAGCAGTATCCAATGGGACAGGGCCTTGAACACTGAAGCTTTCTTT.